The 18 T cell receptor beta chains given below trace back to one sample, sequenced in a study of T cell responses to AZD1222 COVID-19 vaccine. Profiling relied on immunoSEQ multiplex PCR, and the TCRdb table lists in-frame clones only, not all of them. The repertoire holds approximately 89,000 clones, with around nine tenths as singletons. This specimen was peripheral blood, taken 28 days after the second AZD1222 dose. The receptors were gathered from an adult who received the AZD1222 COVID-19 vaccine.

This chain connects TRBV19 to TRBJ1-2; TRBD1 agrees at 7 bases. The CDR3 has 14 residues. In germline, CDR1 is LNHDA, CDR2 SQIVND (reference sequence). The J segment lost 4 bases and the V segment lost 6 bases, leaving 8 bases of the junction unmatched. The CDR3 here is CASRNRDSLYGYTF. As DNA, the CDR3 is TGTGCCAGTAGGAACCGGGACAGCCTCTATGGCTACACCTTC.

This clone was detected once. The sample holds other DNA sequences that translate to the same CDR3. V usage is TRBV6-5 and J usage is TRBJ2-6; D is unresolved. Germline V gene lookup returns CDR1 MNHEY and CDR2 SVGAGI. Trimming pared 2 bases from V and 0 bases from J, leaving 5 bases between. The CDR3 extends over 15 amino acids. The CDR3 here is CASSYGDSGANVLTF. The CDR3, as DNA: TGTGCCAGCAGTTACGGGGACTCTGGGGCCAACGTCCTGACTTTC.

The genes are TRBV15 and TRBJ1-2; possible D gene TRBD1, 5 bases. This CDR3 has 16 amino acids. The V and J ends lost 3 bases and 0 bases respectively, with 14 bases between them. Germline assignment: CDR1 LNHNV and CDR2 YYDKDF (reference sequence). In DNA form, the CDR3 reads TGTGCCACCAGCAGGGGGCTAACAGGAGCTAACTATGGCTACACCTTC. Translating it yields CATSRGLTGANYGYTF.

The chain recombines TRBV5-1 with TRBJ1-1; D possibly corresponds to TRBD1 (6 bases). Germline CDR1 is SGHRS and CDR2 is YFSETQ. The CDR3 consists of 14 residues. With 4 bases removed from V and 4 bases from J, the gap between germline ends came to 14 bases. The CDR3 coding sequence is TGCGCCAGCAGCAGGGGGGCGCCGGGCACTGAAGCTTTCTTT. As protein: CASSRGAPGTEAFF. Together with reference TRBV5-1 and TRBJ1-1, the CDR3 gives the full variable domain: KAGVTQTPRYLIKTRGQQVTLSCSPISGHRSVSWYQQTPGQGLQFLFEYFSETQRNKGNFPGRFSGRQFSNSRSEMNVSTLELGDSALYLCASSRGAPGTEAFFGQGTRLTVV.

V gene TRBV2 combines with J gene TRBJ1-1, with TRBD1 matching 8 bases. The ends lost 6 bases at V and 1 base at J; junction bases unmatched: 10. The CDR3 has 16 residues. Germline loops: CDR1 SNHLY, CDR2 FYNNEI. CDR3 amino acids: CASRVQGASSNTEAFF. The CDR3 DNA sequence: TGTGCCAGCAGAGTCCAGGGGGCCTCCTCGAACACTGAAGCTTTCTTT.

This clone was found a few times. This rearrangement joins TRBV9 to TRBJ1-1, with D tentatively TRBD1 (5 bases). Trimming took 3 bases from V and 8 from J, leaving 14 bases between them. Germline values: CDR1 SGDLS, CDR2 YYNGEE. The CDR3 is made up of 13 amino acids. Here the CDR3 reads CASSAGDSPEAFF. The CDR3 nucleotides are TGTGCCAGCAGCGCCGGAGACAGTCCCGAAGCTTTCTTT.

The V call is TRBV18, the J call TRBJ2-3; D might be TRBD2 (5 bases). The CDR3 runs 16 residues. The germline gives CDR1 KGHSH, CDR2 LQKENI. The germline V and J ends were trimmed by 1 base and 2 bases, with 13 bases remaining between them. This chain's CDR3 is CASSPLFLAVTDTQYF. Here the CDR3 DNA reads TGTGCCAGCTCACCACTGTTTCTAGCAGTCACAGATACGCAGTATTTT.

This chain joins TRBV19 and TRBJ1-3; the match to TRBD1 covers 8 bases. Losses at the gene ends were 8 bases for V and 2 bases for J; bases not matched to a gene: 5. Germline lookup yields CDR1 LNHDA and CDR2 SQIVND (reference sequence). The CDR3 has 14 residues. CDR3 amino acids: CASSIQGAGNTIYF. The CDR3, as DNA: TGTGCCAGTTCTATACAGGGGGCTGGAAACACCATATATTTT.

The chain joins TRBV7-8 to TRBJ2-7; TRBD1 aligns across 7 bases. Looked up from germline, CDR1 is SGHVS and CDR2 is FQNEAQ. V lost 3 bases, J lost 5 bases, and 16 bases stayed unmatched. The CDR3 runs 17 residues. CDR3 sequence: CASSFQLARGQKDEQYF. CDR3 DNA sequence: TGTGCCAGCAGCTTCCAACTGGCGAGGGGGCAAAAGGACGAGCAGTACTTC.

The rearrangement links TRBV6-5 to TRBJ1-2, with 9 bases that match TRBD1. The CDR3 runs 15 residues. The germline gives CDR1 MNHEY, CDR2 SVGAGI. V trimming: 6 bases; J trimming: 7 bases; junction bases outside the gene matches: 12. The CDR3 region has the DNA TGTGCCAGCAGACGACCCCGGGACAGGGCTGCTGGCTACACCTTC. Its translation: CASRRPRDRAAGYTF.

The J gene is TRBJ2-7, the V gene TRBV20-1, with D perhaps TRBD1 (5 bases). In germline, CDR1 is DFQATT, CDR2 SNEGSKA (reference sequence). Trimming removed 2 bases at V and 5 bases at J, with 7 bases between. The CDR3 contains 11 residues. The CDR3: CSARRGNEQYF. The CDR3, as DNA: TGCAGTGCTAGAAGGGGAAACGAGCAGTACTTC.

The rearrangement uses TRBV7-6 and TRBJ1-1; no clear D. Germline V gene lookup returns CDR1 SGHVS and CDR2 FNYEAQ. Trimming removed 3 bases from V and 5 bases from J, with 4 bases in between. The CDR3 loop spans 11 amino acids. The CDR3 region has the DNA TGTGCCAGCAGCTTTGGGACTGAAGCTTTCTTT. Its protein is CASSFGTEAFF.

This rearrangement joins TRBV11-2 to TRBJ2-1; D is perhaps TRBD2 (5 bases). The V gene's germline CDR1 is SGHAT and CDR2 FQNNGV. Trimming stripped 5 bases from V and 5 bases from J, with 16 bases between. The CDR3 is made up of 15 amino acids. CDR3 DNA sequence: TGTGCCAGCAGCCCCTCCGGTAGAGGGAACAATGAGCAGTTCTTC. The encoded protein is CASSPSGRGNNEQFF.

The chain combines TRBV6-6 with TRBJ2-5; TRBD1 matches at 8 bases. Trimming removed 0 bases from V and 6 bases from J; junction bases left unmatched: 6. The CDR3 extends over 15 amino acids. Germline V gene data show CDR1 as MNHNY and CDR2 as SVGAGI (reference sequence). The CDR3 loop reads CASSYSWTGRQTQYF. In DNA, the CDR3 is TGTGCCAGCAGTTACTCCTGGACAGGGCGACAGACCCAGTACTTC.

The table lists this clone with a count of one. The genes are TRBV15 and TRBJ1-4; 10 bases agree with TRBD1. Germline loops: CDR1 LNHNV, CDR2 YYDKDF (reference sequence). The CDR3 sequence is 16 residues long. V dropped 1 base and J dropped 4; count of bases not matched to a gene: 3. In DNA, the CDR3 is TGTGCCACCAGCAGAGGGGACAGGGGTGATAATGAAAAACTGTTTTTT. Its translation is CATSRGDRGDNEKLFF.

The genes are TRBV10-1 and TRBJ2-1, with D perhaps matching TRBD1 (6 bases). This CDR3 has 15 residues. Trimming took off 0 bases at V and 8 bases at J, with 14 bases between the two ends. Germline V gene lookup returns CDR1 WNHNN and CDR2 SYGVQD (reference sequence). The CDR3 is CASSESPYSGDEQFF. The DNA of the CDR3 is TGCGCCAGCAGTGAGTCCCCCTACTCAGGGGATGAGCAGTTCTTC.

This chain links TRBV19 with TRBJ2-3; D is uncertain. The CDR3 length is 13 residues. The germline V and J ends were trimmed by 3 bases and 5 bases, with 9 bases remaining between them. Germline assignment: CDR1 LNHDA and CDR2 SQIVND (reference sequence). CDR3 DNA: TGTGCCAGTAGTATGCAGGTCGTAGATACGCAGTATTTT. Its protein is CASSMQVVDTQYF.

A few counts support this clone. CDR3 amino acids: CASSLPLAGLPVDTQYF. The CDR3, as DNA: TGTGCCAGCAGCCTCCCTCTAGCGGGACTCCCGGTGGATACGCAGTATTTT. The V call is TRBV11-2, the J call TRBJ2-3, with TRBD2 identical over 9 bases. Germline loops: CDR1 SGHAT, CDR2 FQNNGV. The CDR3 totals 17 residues. Trimming removed 5 bases from V and 6 bases from J; junction bases left unmatched: 15.